This TCR beta chain was found in a study of tumor-infiltrating lymphocytes in primary liver carcinoma. Findings of the study overall: Just around 7.5-25% of top clones spanned all five tumor regions.

Investigators took RNA and DNA out together from roughly 21-30 mg of unsorted bulk tissue. The template, roughly 0.45 ug total RNA, yielded TCR beta cDNA made with a constant-region primer. Amplification in three nested multiplex PCR rounds with slightly modified ARM-PCR gave rise to TCR beta libraries. TCRdb re-analysed the multiplex PCR reads in MiXCR, keeping a single row per CDR3 protein. This table has approximately 190,000 distinct CDR3 sequences, 85% appearing once. Concerning this clonotype itself: The antigen remains unidentified. It may be a read error: a sequence one base away is much more abundant.

Sequencing used tumor tissue from primary liver carcinoma. The clonotype originates from a man aged 40-49 years with primary liver carcinoma and hepatitis B virus infection.

CDR3 coding DNA: TGCGCCAGCAGCCAAACTATACAGGGGGCCGGCAATCAGCCCCAGCATTTT. Translated: CASSQTIQGAGNQPQHF. V gene TRBV4-3 combines with J gene TRBJ1-5; TRBD1 aligns across 9 bases. There are 17 residues in the CDR3. With 2 bases clipped from V and 2 bases from J, the junction kept 7 bases outside the gene matches. CDR1 and CDR2 from the germline V gene are LGHNA and YSLEER.